This T cell receptor beta chain derives from a study of CD8+ T cells in alopecia areata. Study conclusions and caveats: There were many expanded lesional clones persisting in scalp and blood during tofacitinib.

Extraction of RNA preceded its reverse transcription into cDNA, which served as the sequencing template. Clones were sequenced by immunoSEQ multiplex PCR, and TCRdb holds only the in-frame ones, with some missing. The sample shows around 160,000 clones, 50% to 65% of them seen only once. Germline V gene lookup returns CDR1 SNHLY and CDR2 FYNNEI. The CDR3 covers 14 residues. The V end was cut by 6 bases, the J end by 4 bases, with 15 bases between. Turning to this clone: The antigen is undetermined.

The treatment: oral pan-JAK inhibitor, 5-10 mg twice daily. Those with alopecia areata gave lesional scalp punch biopsies and peripheral blood. This sample comprised CD4+ T cells sorted from blood, obtained at week 24, from a patient treated with tofacitinib. The chain uses TRBV2 and TRBJ2-5; D might be TRBD1 (5 bases). The sequence was obtained from a human donor with alopecia areata. This CDR3 reads CASSLQGNGETQYF. CDR3 bases: TGTGCCAGCAGCCTCCAGGGAAATGGAGAGACCCAGTACTTC.